These T cell receptor beta chains were read from a single sample in a study of cytomegalovirus exposure and HLA in healthy donors. Profiling relied on immunoSEQ multiplex PCR, and the TCRdb table lists in-frame clones only, not all of them. The data hold about 170,000 clones, with 80% to 90% observed a single time. Material: PBMCs. These receptors were taken from a woman aged 18-29 years in good health and CMV-seronegative. Each CDR3 is given with its conserved first and last residue.

v_call | cdr3_aa
TRBV7-8 | CASSTRENSNQPQHF
TRBV19 | CASSIEIHGGYTF
TRBV28 | CASSFLATTYEQYF
TRBV30 | CAWSLETNTEAFF
TRBV30 | CAWSERAEPNTDTQYF
TRBV5-4 | CASSLGGTTQGEQYF
TRBV11-3 | CASSLATDGNTIYF
TRBV5-1 | CASSLRLAGTNDEQFF
TRBV13 | CASSLAEKTSAVYNEQFF
TRBV14 | CASSPSDRAFINTEAFF
TRBV6-5 | CASTSPHGGASLFF
TRBV18 | CASSPPAGALGTDTQYF
TRBV19 | CASSIDTGLNTEAFF
TRBV10-2 | CASKSGTGRWETQYF
TRBV10-3 | CAISDRGSGSSYNEQFF
TRBV7-8 | CASSFSDTQYF
TRBV5-4 | CASSFRDRGLADTQYF
TRBV28 | CASTWAGWDGYNEQFF
TRBV11-2 | CASQGRGGRETQYF
TRBV18 | CASSPGVAGRYNEQFF
TRBV5-1 | CASSLYRGQRGNTEAFF
TRBV10-3 | CAIQGAGGGPDTQYF
TRBV15 | CATSSRGGTGSYEQYF
TRBV5-4 | CASSLGGLAAATNEQFF
TRBV6-1 | CASGQETYEQYF
TRBV5-1 | CASSLGSSNYGYTF
TRBV6-6 | CASSYSSGRGYEQYF
TRBV5-1 | CASSRARGLAYTDTQYF
TRBV5-1 | CASSLGAARYGYTF